One sample yielded the 12 T cell receptor beta chains listed below, sequenced in a study of siplizumab effects on memory and regulatory T cells (dated by TCRdb to about 2019). Library preparation employed the immunoSEQ multiplex PCR assay. TCRdb holds this immuneACCESS table with in-frame rearrangements only. Some clones are missing; in checked studies, unresolved V genes explain under half, and the rest has no known cause. The sample profile shows about 120,000 clones; around 93% of them were found once. Jointly, the top ten make up around 0.15% of the sample. The sequencing sample was made of non-Treg CD4+ T cells sorted from blood. The cell subset or site label corresponds to: FACS-sorted unstimulated CD4+ non-regulatory T cells. Source of these receptors: a human donor in good health.

The chain combines TRBV19 with TRBJ2-5; D possibly corresponds to TRBD1 (6 bases). The germline V gene has CDR1 LNHDA and CDR2 SQIVND (reference sequence). Trimming left V 5 bases short and J 2 bases short, with 12 bases between. The CDR3 contains 14 residues. The CDR3 region has the DNA TGTGCCAGTAGTGTTCAGGGGCGACAAGAGACCCAGTACTTC. Translating it yields CASSVQGRQETQYF.

The rearrangement joins TRBV18 to TRBJ2-1; no firm D call. Deletions cut 6 bases from V and 5 bases from J, with 5 bases between. Germline loops: CDR1 KGHSH, CDR2 LQKENI. This CDR3 is 11 amino acids long. CDR3 sequence: CASSVNNEQFF. CDR3 DNA: TGTGCCAGCTCGGTGAACAATGAGCAGTTCTTC.

The DNA of the CDR3 is TGCGCCAGCAGCCCGGCTGGTGCCGGGGGGGGTGTAGATACGCAGTATTTT. Translating gives CASSPAGAGGGVDTQYF. The rearrangement uses TRBV5-1 and TRBJ2-3; the match to TRBD2 covers 8 bases. J was trimmed by 5 bases and V by 4 bases; bases with no gene match: 15. The CDR3 covers 17 residues. Per the germline V gene, CDR1 is SGHRS and CDR2 is YFSETQ.

The rearrangement joins TRBV5-5 to TRBJ2-5; possible D gene TRBD1, 6 bases. The V and J ends lost 2 bases and 4 bases respectively, with 12 bases between them. The V gene's germline CDR1 is SGHKS and CDR2 YYEKEE (reference sequence). The CDR3 covers 14 residues. The CDR3 sequence: CASSLLQGRETQYF. In DNA, the CDR3 is TGTGCCAGCAGCTTACTACAGGGACGAGAGACCCAGTACTTC.

This clone has just a few counts. The chain uses TRBV5-1 and TRBJ1-5; no clear D. Germline loops: CDR1 SGHRS, CDR2 YFSETQ. The length of the CDR3 is 15 residues. Trimming stripped 0 bases from V and 2 bases from J, with 9 bases between. The CDR3 sequence: CASSLDMVGNQPQHF. The CDR3 DNA reads TGCGCCAGCAGCTTGGACATGGTTGGCAATCAGCCCCAGCATTTT. Looking up the rest from reference TRBV5-1 and TRBJ1-5 gives the full variable domain: KAGVTQTPRYLIKTRGQQVTLSCSPISGHRSVSWYQQTPGQGLQFLFEYFSETQRNKGNFPGRFSGRQFSNSRSEMNVSTLELGDSALYLCASSLDMVGNQPQHFGDGTRLSIL.

The gene calls are TRBV5-6 and TRBJ2-1; TRBD2 aligns across 11 bases. Trimming took 4 bases from V and 5 from J; bases not matched to a gene: 5. Germline loops: CDR1 SGHDT, CDR2 YYEEEE. The CDR3 runs to 15 residues. The CDR3 DNA reads as TGTGCCAGCAGCCCGGGACTAGCGGAAGACAATGAGCAGTTCTTC. It is translated as CASSPGLAEDNEQFF.

In its sample, this clone was seen once. The chain uses TRBV11-1 and TRBJ1-1; TRBD1 might be the D (6 bases). This CDR3 spans 16 amino acids. Looked up from germline, CDR1 is SGHAT and CDR2 is FQDESV (reference sequence). V was shortened by 5 bases and J by 0 bases, with 16 bases between the two germline ends. This chain's CDR3 is CASSPRGGAVNTEAFF. CDR3 in DNA: TGTGCCAGCAGCCCACGGGGGGGGGCAGTGAACACTGAAGCTTTCTTT.

The CDR3 DNA reads as TGTGCCAGCAGCTTAGAGGACGGGGAAAAAGAGACCCAGTACTTC. This codes for CASSLEDGEKETQYF. This chain links TRBV7-9 with TRBJ2-5, with D tentatively TRBD2 (5 bases). In germline, CDR1 is SEHNR, CDR2 FQNEAQ (reference sequence). This CDR3 spans 15 amino acids. The V gene lost 1 base and the J gene lost 3 bases, with 12 bases spanning the gap.

This clone was seen once. The J gene is TRBJ1-1, the V gene TRBV6-6; D remains unclear. The V and J ends lost 3 bases and 3 bases respectively, with 8 bases between them. This CDR3 region has 13 residues. Germline CDR1 is MNHNY and CDR2 is SVGAGI (reference sequence). Written as DNA, the CDR3 is TGTGCCAGCAGTTATTCAAGGGACACTGAAGCTTTCTTT. It encodes CASSYSRDTEAFF.

In its sample, this clone was seen once. The rearrangement joins TRBV6-5 to TRBJ1-6; 10 bases line up with TRBD1. J was trimmed by 13 bases and V by 4 bases; bases with no gene match: 7. This CDR3 spans 14 amino acids. CDR1 MNHEY and CDR2 SVGAGI come from the germline V gene. The CDR3 loop is CASSSGTGAPPLHF. CDR3 DNA sequence: TGTGCCAGCAGTTCCGGGACAGGGGCCCCTCCCCTCCACTTT.

The chain combines TRBV30 with TRBJ1-2; D is uncertain. V gave up 0 bases and J gave up 8 bases, with 13 bases separating them. This CDR3 is built from 13 residues. Germline CDR1 reads GTSNPN; CDR2 reads SVGIG (reference sequence). The CDR3 nucleotides read TGTGCCTGGAGTGTAAACCAAGAGGGAGGCTACACCTTC. Its protein product is CAWSVNQEGGYTF.

This chain links TRBV11-2 with TRBJ2-2; no clear D gene. Germline V gene sequence: CDR1 SGHAT, CDR2 FQNNGV. The CDR3 runs 16 residues. Trimming took 0 bases from V and 4 from J, leaving 12 bases between them. This chain's CDR3 is CASSLERQVSTGELFF. The CDR3 region has the DNA TGTGCCAGCAGCTTAGAGCGGCAGGTTAGCACCGGGGAGCTGTTTTTT. The full variable domain, in which reference TRBV11-2 and TRBJ2-2 provide the parts outside the CDR3, is EAGVAQSPRYKIIEKRQSVAFWCNPISGHATLYWYQQILGQGPKLLIQFQNNGVVDDSQLPKDRFSAERLKGVDSTLKIQPAKLEDSAVYLCASSLERQVSTGELFFGEGSRLTVL.